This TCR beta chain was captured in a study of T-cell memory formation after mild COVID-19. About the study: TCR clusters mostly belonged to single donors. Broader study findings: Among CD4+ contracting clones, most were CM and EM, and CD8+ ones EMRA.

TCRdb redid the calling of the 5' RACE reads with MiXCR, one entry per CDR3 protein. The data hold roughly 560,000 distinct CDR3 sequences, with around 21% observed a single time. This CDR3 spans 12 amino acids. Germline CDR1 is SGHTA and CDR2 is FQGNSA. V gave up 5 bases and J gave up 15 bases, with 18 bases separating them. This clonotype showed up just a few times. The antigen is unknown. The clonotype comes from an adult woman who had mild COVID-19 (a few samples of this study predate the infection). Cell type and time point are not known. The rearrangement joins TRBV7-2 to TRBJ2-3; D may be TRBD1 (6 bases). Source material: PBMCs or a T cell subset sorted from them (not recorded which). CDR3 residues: CASSRVGTTNYF. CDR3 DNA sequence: TGTGCCAGCAGCCGTGTGGGGACAACTAATTATTTT.